The 32 T cell receptor beta chains in this list originate from one sample, sequenced in a study of T cell responses to AZD1222 COVID-19 vaccine. Here immunoSEQ multiplex PCR was the method, and the copy in TCRdb shows in-frame clones only, minus some. The sample has 100,000 to 150,000 clones, approximately 88% seen once. The source was peripheral blood, collected on day 0 of AZD1222 vaccination. These receptors all stem from an adult in good health.

The chain couples TRBV28 to TRBJ1-2, with 10 bases identical to TRBD1. V lost 3 bases to trimming and J lost 6 bases; unmatched junction nucleotides: 7. CDR1 and CDR2 from the germline V gene are MDHEN and SYDVKM. The CDR3 extends over 15 amino acids. The CDR3 nucleotides read TGTGCCAGCAGTTTCTACGGGACAGGGGTTGATGGCTACACCTTC. Protein sequence: CASSFYGTGVDGYTF.

The chain joins TRBV7-2 to TRBJ2-7, with TRBD2 identical over 13 bases. Trimming removed 0 bases from V and 5 bases from J; junction bases left unmatched: 4. In germline, CDR1 is SGHTA, CDR2 FQGNSA. The CDR3 runs to 16 residues. The CDR3 loop reads CASSLAGGLAGNEQYF. The CDR3, as DNA: TGTGCCAGCAGCTTAGCCGGGGGACTAGCGGGAAACGAGCAGTACTTC.

The chain recombines TRBV7-2 with TRBJ2-2; 7 bases match TRBD2. Germline V lookup: CDR1 SGHTA, CDR2 FQGNSA. The CDR3 covers 15 residues. Unmatched junction bases numbered 7, after V lost 6 bases and J lost 3 bases. Written as DNA, the CDR3 is TGTGCCAGCAGTTTCGAAGGGAGGGACACCGGGGAGCTGTTTTTT. This gives the protein CASSFEGRDTGELFF.

This chain joins TRBV6-5 and TRBJ2-1; 7 nucleotides agree with TRBD1. Germline values: CDR1 MNHEY, CDR2 SVGAGI. CDR3 size: 16 residues. The V and J ends lost 4 bases and 4 bases, in that order; junction bases with no gene match: 10. The CDR3: CASSSNRGRGYNEQFF. DNA of the CDR3: TGTGCCAGCAGTTCCAACAGGGGTAGGGGGTACAATGAGCAGTTCTTC.

This clone was seen only once. J is TRBJ2-7 and V is TRBV4-1; 8 bases align to TRBD2. The germline CDR1 and CDR2 sequences are MGHRA and YSYEKL. V shed 6 bases, J shed 4 bases, and the junction held 11 bases outside the gene matches. This CDR3 has 15 residues. The CDR3 DNA reads as TGCGCCAGCAGTTCAGAGCGGGAGCGCGGGTACGAGCAGTACTTC. This translates into CASSSERERGYEQYF.

The gene calls are TRBV6-2 or TRBV6-3 and TRBJ2-2, with 12 bases that match TRBD2. Germline lookup yields CDR1 MNHEY and CDR2 SVGEGT. J gave up 7 bases and V 6 bases, and 9 bases lay outside the gene matches. There are 16 residues in the CDR3. CDR3 protein: CASSSAGLAGIGELFF. The DNA of the CDR3 is TGTGCCAGCAGCTCCGCGGGACTAGCGGGTATCGGGGAGCTGTTTTTT.

The chain couples TRBV28 to TRBJ1-6, with a weak D call TRBD1 (5 bases). Germline V gene data show CDR1 as MDHEN and CDR2 as SYDVKM. This CDR3 spans 15 amino acids. The ends were cut back, 5 bases at V and 8 bases at J, with 16 bases in the middle. In DNA, the CDR3 is TGTGCCAGCAGTCTGGGGGTCTTGGGGTATTCACCCCTCCACTTT. It yields the protein CASSLGVLGYSPLHF.

A single count supports this clone. The chain combines TRBV5-1 with TRBJ1-1, with 7 bases matching TRBD1. The junction had 9 bases not matched to a gene; V was cut back by 3 bases and J by 7 bases. Germline CDR1 reads SGHRS; CDR2 reads YFSETQ. This CDR3 is built from 14 residues. The CDR3 sequence is CASSWTGQANEAFF. The DNA for the CDR3 is TGCGCCAGCAGCTGGACCGGACAGGCCAATGAAGCTTTCTTT.

The V and J genes are TRBV10-3 and TRBJ2-2; TRBD2 matches at 9 bases. The V gene's germline CDR1 is ENHRY and CDR2 SYGVKD. There are 17 residues in the CDR3. V lost 1 base to trimming and J lost 4 bases; unmatched junction nucleotides: 7. The CDR3 sequence is CAISELRLAETTGELFF. The CDR3 bases are TGTGCCATCAGTGAGTTAAGACTAGCGGAGACCACCGGGGAGCTGTTTTTT.

The genes are TRBV12-5 and TRBJ2-5, with TRBD2 identical over 12 bases. J gave up 5 bases and V 2 bases, and 3 bases lay outside the gene matches. Germline V CDR1 and CDR2: LGHNT, FRNRAP. The CDR3 contains 15 residues. The CDR3 DNA reads as TGTGCTAGTGGTTTGTCCGGGACTAGCGGGGAGACCCAGTACTTC. Protein sequence: CASGLSGTSGETQYF.

This chain links TRBV27 with TRBJ2-2; 7 bases fit TRBD2. The germline CDR1 and CDR2 sequences are MNHEY and SMNVEV (reference sequence). The J segment lost 3 bases and the V segment lost 3 bases, leaving 7 bases of the junction unmatched. The CDR3 consists of 16 residues. CDR3 DNA: TGTGCCAGCAGTTTCACACGGGGGAGGGACACCGGGGAGCTGTTTTTT. Translation: CASSFTRGRDTGELFF.

This rearrangement joins TRBV18 to TRBJ2-7; 8 nucleotides match TRBD2. Germline V gives CDR1 KGHSH, CDR2 LQKENI. Trimming removed 3 bases from V and 3 bases from J; junction bases left unmatched: 7. This CDR3 contains 15 residues. The CDR3 DNA is TGTGCCAGCTCACCCGGGGGGGATTGGGGCTACGAGCAGTACTTC. It encodes CASSPGGDWGYEQYF.

V usage is TRBV11-2 and J usage is TRBJ1-2, with D unresolved. This CDR3 has 19 residues. The germline V gene encodes CDR1 SGHAT and CDR2 FQNNGV. V was cut by 5 bases and J by 1 base, with 26 bases left in between. This CDR3 reads CASSPILKVKDGNNYGYTF. The CDR3 DNA reads TGTGCCAGCAGCCCCATTCTCAAGGTCAAGGACGGAAATAACTATGGCTACACCTTC.

The chain carries TRBV3-1 (or the pseudogene TRBV3-2) and TRBJ2-1, with TRBD1 matching over 8 bases. The trim removed 1 base at V and 0 bases at J, leaving 5 bases unmatched. The CDR3 spans 17 residues. Germline CDR1 and CDR2: LGHDT and YNNKEL (reference sequence). The CDR3 sequence: CASSQGGTGLSYNEQFF. The CDR3 DNA reads TGTGCCAGCAGCCAAGGGGGGACAGGTCTCTCCTACAATGAGCAGTTCTTC.

The CDR3 nucleotides are TGCGCCAGCAGTGAGTCACTAGCGGGAGGCCACAATGAGCAGTTCTTC. Its translation: CASSESLAGGHNEQFF. The chain joins TRBV10-1 to TRBJ2-1, with 12 bases identical to TRBD2. Germline CDR1 is WNHNN and CDR2 is SYGVQD (reference sequence). J was trimmed by 5 bases and V by 0 bases; bases with no gene match: 2. The CDR3 sequence is 16 residues long.

This sequence joins TRBV2 and TRBJ1-2; D is uncertain. Germline values: CDR1 SNHLY, CDR2 FYNNEI. Trimming left V 6 bases short and J 5 bases short, with 16 bases between. This CDR3 comprises 14 residues. CDR3 in amino acids: CASRTPRFAYGYTF. The CDR3 coding sequence is TGTGCCAGCAGGACGCCCCGGTTTGCTTATGGCTACACCTTC.

The chain combines TRBV7-2 with TRBJ2-1; 8 positions agree with TRBD1. With V trimmed by 3 bases and J by 12 bases, 13 bases remained unmatched. CDR3 length equals 15 residues. CDR1 is SGHTA, CDR2 FQGNSA, per germline. The CDR3 DNA reads TGTGCCAGCAGCTTGGAACCGGGCCAGGGGGCCAGGCAGTTCTTC. It specifies CASSLEPGQGARQFF.

This clone was seen once. The chain joins TRBV6-2 or TRBV6-3 to TRBJ1-5; TRBD1 matches 8 bases. Germline loops: CDR1 MNHEY, CDR2 SVGEGT. The length of the CDR3 is 17 residues. V shed 0 bases, J shed 5 bases, and the junction held 9 bases outside the gene matches. The CDR3 nucleotides are TGTGCCAGCAGTTACTCGAGTGACACAGGGGGATATCAGCCCCAGCATTTT. Protein sequence: CASSYSSDTGGYQPQHF.

The chain combines TRBV9 with TRBJ1-3, with unresolved D. Germline CDR1 SGDLS, CDR2 YYNGEE. V lost 9 bases and J 0 bases, leaving 10 bases between the germline ends. The CDR3 has 13 amino acids. The CDR3, as DNA: TGTGCCACCCGGCCGGTCTCTGGAAACACCATATATTTT. Its translation is CATRPVSGNTIYF.

The chain carries TRBV5-4 and TRBJ2-5; D uncertain. Germline values: CDR1 SGHNT, CDR2 YYREEE (reference sequence). Trimming shortened V by 0 bases and J by 9 bases, and 6 bases separated the two germline ends. The CDR3 has 11 amino acids. CDR3 loop: CASSLGRAQYF. The CDR3 DNA reads TGTGCCAGCAGCTTGGGCAGAGCCCAGTACTTC.

The chain links TRBV5-1 to TRBJ2-3, with 13 bases fitting TRBD2. J gave up 2 bases and V 3 bases, and 3 bases lay outside the gene matches. From germline, CDR1 is SGHRS and CDR2 YFSETQ. This CDR3 comprises 16 residues. CDR3 in amino acids: CASSSGLAGPTDTQYF. CDR3 DNA: TGCGCCAGCAGCTCGGGACTAGCGGGACCCACAGATACGCAGTATTTT.

The chain links TRBV6-5 to TRBJ1-2, with 10 nucleotides matching TRBD1. This CDR3 is built from 15 residues. Germline loops: CDR1 MNHEY, CDR2 SVGAGI. The V and J ends lost 2 bases and 7 bases, in that order; junction bases with no gene match: 7. The CDR3 reads CASSYDRQGARGYTF. CDR3 DNA: TGTGCCAGCAGTTACGATAGACAGGGGGCGCGTGGCTACACCTTC.

V and J are TRBV7-9 and TRBJ2-5; no reliable D call. V lost 2 bases and J lost 7, with 11 bases in between. The CDR3 is made up of 13 amino acids. Germline assignment: CDR1 SEHNR and CDR2 FQNEAQ (reference sequence). In DNA, the CDR3 is TGTGCCAGCAGCTTACCACTAAGTGGGACCCAGTACTTC. The encoded protein is CASSLPLSGTQYF.

This chain links TRBV19 with TRBJ2-7; no definite D call. This CDR3 is built from 12 residues. Germline V gives CDR1 LNHDA, CDR2 SQIVND (reference sequence). Trimming stripped 4 bases from V and 6 bases from J, with 10 bases between. CDR3 region: CASSSDFGEQYF. CDR3 in DNA: TGTGCCAGTAGTAGTGACTTTGGCGAGCAGTACTTC.

V gene TRBV12-5 combines with J gene TRBJ2-3, with 16 bases matching TRBD2. The CDR3 runs to 16 residues. Germline V gene sequence: CDR1 LGHNT, CDR2 FRNRAP. The V segment lost 6 bases and the J segment 4 bases; nucleotides outside the gene matches: 4. The chain's CDR3 is CASGPGTSGRADTQYF. DNA for the CDR3: TGTGCTAGTGGGCCCGGGACTAGCGGGAGGGCAGATACGCAGTATTTT.

V gene TRBV7-9 combines with J gene TRBJ2-1; 10 bases map to TRBD2. Germline trimming cut 6 bases from V and 15 bases from J; bases unmatched to any gene: 20. CDR1 and CDR2 from the germline V gene are SEHNR and FQNEAQ (reference sequence). This CDR3 region has 16 residues. The CDR3 region is CASSYVRRLAGVDVFF. In DNA form, the CDR3 reads TGTGCCAGCAGTTACGTGCGTCGGCTAGCGGGAGTTGATGTGTTCTTC.

This chain uses TRBV27 with TRBJ2-5, with a weak D call TRBD2 (5 bases). The CDR3 has 13 amino acids. The germline gives CDR1 MNHEY, CDR2 SMNVEV (reference sequence). V lost 0 bases, J lost 13 bases, and 15 bases lay in between. The CDR3 nucleotides are TGTGCCAGCAGTTTATCGTATTCGGGGTTTCGGTACTTC. This encodes CASSLSYSGFRYF.

The chain employs TRBV9 and TRBJ1-1; D might be TRBD1 (5 bases). Per the germline V gene, CDR1 is SGDLS and CDR2 is YYNGEE. V was shortened by 0 bases and J by 1 base, with 10 bases between the two germline ends. This CDR3 region has 15 residues. CDR3 bases: TGTGCCAGCAGCGTAGATTTAGGGGAGAACACTGAAGCTTTCTTT. Translated, it gives CASSVDLGENTEAFF.

This clone was found a few times. The genes are TRBV6-5 and TRBJ1-2; D unclear. Trimming took off 4 bases at V and 3 bases at J, with 12 bases between the two ends. CDR1 MNHEY and CDR2 SVGAGI come from the germline V gene. The CDR3 is made up of 14 amino acids. The CDR3 DNA sequence: TGTGCCAGCAGTTCGACGGCACCCCACTATGGCTACACCTTC. This translates into CASSSTAPHYGYTF.

The chain couples TRBV10-3 to TRBJ2-5; a weak D match, TRBD1 (6 bases). CDR1 is ENHRY and CDR2 is SYGVKD in the germline V gene. Trimming cost V 10 bases and J 1 base, with 10 bases left between them. The CDR3 is 12 residues long. The CDR3 DNA is TGTGCCACCGGACAGTCCCAAGAGACCCAGTACTTC. This codes for CATGQSQETQYF.

The rearrangement links TRBV6-5 to TRBJ2-7; 7 nucleotides align to TRBD2. The CDR3 covers 13 residues. Losses at the gene ends were 6 bases for V and 3 bases for J; bases not matched to a gene: 5. Germline-derived CDR1 and CDR2 are MNHEY and SVGAGI. DNA for the CDR3: TGTGCCAGCAGCCGGAGCGGGGACTACGAGCAGTACTTC. Its protein is CASSRSGDYEQYF.

The chain links TRBV25-1 to TRBJ1-6; D is undetermined. This CDR3 region has 12 residues. V dropped 3 bases and J dropped 10 bases, with 7 bases sitting between them. CDR1 is MGHDK and CDR2 is SYGVNS in the germline V gene. The CDR3 region has the DNA TGTGCCAGCAGTGACGCGGCATCACCCCTCCACTTT. Its translation: CASSDAASPLHF.